These 12 T cell receptor beta chains were sequenced from one sample in a study of cytomegalovirus exposure and HLA in healthy donors. The PCR used 60 Vbeta and 13 Jbeta primers. Here immunoSEQ multiplex PCR was the method, and the copy in TCRdb shows in-frame clones only, minus some. The sample has roughly 120,000 clones, around four fifths seen once. The sequencing input was PBMCs. The source of these receptors is a male donor in good health and CMV-seropositive.

V and J are TRBV11-2 and TRBJ2-7; the match to TRBD2 covers 7 bases. Trimming at V came to 0 bases and at J to 0 bases, leaving 5 bases not matched to a gene. The length of the CDR3 is 16 residues. Germline V CDR1 and CDR2: SGHAT, FQNNGV. The CDR3 reads CASSLDLAESSYEQYF. The CDR3 region has the DNA TGTGCCAGCAGCTTAGATCTAGCGGAGAGCTCCTACGAGCAGTACTTC. Full variable domain (remainder filled in from reference TRBV11-2 and TRBJ2-7): EAGVAQSPRYKIIEKRQSVAFWCNPISGHATLYWYQQILGQGPKLLIQFQNNGVVDDSQLPKDRFSAERLKGVDSTLKIQPAKLEDSAVYLCASSLDLAESSYEQYFGPGTRLTVT.

The chain has TRBV4-2 and TRBJ2-1; TRBD2 aligns across 9 bases. V shed 4 bases and J 2 bases; nucleotides not matched to a gene: 6. CDR1 is LGHNA and CDR2 is YNFKEQ in the germline V gene. The CDR3 has 16 amino acids. As DNA, the CDR3 is TGTGCCAGCAGCCTCTCTAGCGGGAAACCCTACAATGAGCAGTTCTTC. Amino acids: CASSLSSGKPYNEQFF.

The CDR3 sequence is CSVKGQGDGNTIYF. The CDR3 DNA follows: TGCAGCGTCAAGGGACAGGGGGATGGAAACACCATATATTTT. The chain couples TRBV29-1 to TRBJ1-3; 11 bases fit TRBD1. CDR1 and CDR2 from the germline V gene are SQVTM and ANQGSEA. Unmatched junction bases numbered 4, after V lost 6 bases and J lost 3 bases. This CDR3 spans 14 amino acids.

This rearrangement joins TRBV19 to TRBJ2-7; TRBD1 agrees at 7 bases. V was pared by 6 bases and J by 3 bases, with 5 bases of the junction left unmatched. CDR3 size: 13 residues. CDR1 and CDR2 from the germline V gene are LNHDA and SQIVND (reference sequence). The chain's CDR3 is CASRDTGDYEQYF. DNA of the CDR3: TGTGCCAGTAGAGATACAGGGGACTACGAGCAGTACTTC.

Comment on this clone: Other nucleotide sequences from this sample produce the same CDR3. The genes are TRBV5-1 and TRBJ2-1; TRBD2 matches 12 bases. Unmatched junction bases numbered 4, after V lost 0 bases and J lost 9 bases. Germline CDR1 SGHRS, CDR2 YFSETQ. This CDR3 is 15 amino acids long. CDR3 region: CASSLGLAGAREQFF. CDR3 nucleotides: TGCGCCAGCAGCTTGGGACTAGCGGGGGCGCGTGAGCAGTTCTTC.

In the case of this clone: No conserved phenylalanine or tryptophan is present at the end of the CDR3, so a read error is the likely explanation. The V call is TRBV4-2, the J call TRBJ1-1; D is ambiguous. V was cut by 2 bases and J by 3 bases, with 13 bases left in between. The CDR3 sequence is 15 residues long. Germline CDR1 is LGHNA and CDR2 is YNFKEQ. CDR3 sequence (DNA): TGTGCCAGCAGCCAAAATCCGGTCTCGGACACTGAAGCTTTCATT. This gives the protein CASSQNPVSDTEAFI.

The rearrangement links TRBV29-1 to TRBJ2-3; 9 nucleotides line up with TRBD1. Trimming took 6 bases from V and 4 from J; bases not matched to a gene: 5. Per germline, CDR1 SQVTM and CDR2 ANQGSEA. The CDR3 extends over 13 amino acids. CDR3 sequence: CSVTDRGPDTQYF. CDR3 DNA: TGCAGCGTCACGGACAGGGGACCAGATACGCAGTATTTT.

The chain recombines TRBV5-4 with TRBJ2-7; the match to TRBD2 covers 8 bases. Per germline, CDR1 SGHNT and CDR2 YYREEE (reference sequence). CDR3 length equals 15 residues. The J segment lost 5 bases and the V segment lost 4 bases, leaving 11 bases of the junction unmatched. DNA of the CDR3: TGTGCCAGCAGCCTAAACGGGAGGGCCCGTGACGAGCAGTACTTC. As protein: CASSLNGRARDEQYF.

This chain links TRBV30 with TRBJ2-1; 8 nucleotides line up with TRBD2. V was clipped by 4 bases and J by 4 bases; unmatched bases: 12. The CDR3 contains 16 residues. In germline, CDR1 is GTSNPN, CDR2 SVGIG (reference sequence). The CDR3 loop reads CAWTPWRSGSYNEQFF. The CDR3, as DNA: TGTGCCTGGACCCCGTGGAGGAGCGGGAGTTACAATGAGCAGTTCTTC.

As concerns this clone: The CDR3 carries no conserved terminal phenylalanine or tryptophan, so it likely arises from a read error. This chain connects TRBV27 to TRBJ2-2; D gene ambiguous. The germline CDR1 and CDR2 sequences are MNHEY and SMNVEV (reference sequence). The CDR3 extends over 14 amino acids. V gave up 4 bases and J gave up 8 bases, with 14 bases separating them. The CDR3, as DNA: TGTGCCAGCAGTTCCCAAGGATTCGCGGGGGAGCTGTTTTCT. Its protein is CASSSQGFAGELFS.

Here the CDR3 reads CASSLRSPDLSNGYTF. The DNA for the CDR3 is TGTGCCAGCAGCCTTCGTTCGCCCGATCTTAGCAATGGCTACACCTTC. V gene TRBV7-9 combines with J gene TRBJ1-2; D is unclear. Trimming removed 5 bases from V and 6 bases from J, with 22 bases in between. This CDR3 is built from 16 residues. CDR1 and CDR2 from the germline V gene are SEHNR and FQNEAQ (reference sequence).

V gene TRBV6-1 combines with J gene TRBJ2-2; possible D gene TRBD2, 6 bases. Trimming took off 6 bases at V and 6 bases at J, with 11 bases between the two ends. Per germline, CDR1 MNHNS and CDR2 SASEGT. The CDR3 has 13 amino acids. CDR3 in DNA: TGTGCCAGCAGGACGGGAGACTCCGGGGAGCTGTTTTTT. Residues: CASRTGDSGELFF.